Below, one T cell receptor (beta chain) is given with its context. This clonotype came up many times. The specificity of this receptor is unknown. No base qualities exist here, and no much larger clone lies one base off it. Sample time point, as interpreted from the label and publication: patch test 2, 6 weeks after DPC sensitization. Reading the label with the study, this specimen's treatment or condition is: therapeutic diphenylcyclopropenone sensitization with weekly scalp DPC. At every patch-test visit, the blood draw took place before the patch test was put on. Patients were eligible if aged 18 to 70, diagnosed with alopecia and judged suitable for DPC therapy, and pregnant patients were excluded. Total RNA was extracted from unfractionated whole blood collected in Tempus Blood RNA tubes. This sample is part of a study of human T cells and chemical hapten exposure (dated by TCRdb to about 2021). Notes on the research overall: For sensitization, 2% DPC in acetone was applied to an approximately 2 cm by approximately 2 cm area of upper inner arm skin. Throughout the roughly 26-week study period, patients were also given weekly therapeutic DPC doses on the scalp. Patch testing was performed on the upper back with Finn chambers containing 0.01% DPC, and the patch tests were scored after 6 days according to International Contact Dermatitis Research Group standards. Most of the patients in the cohort were female, and the cohort covered alopecia areata with under or over 50% scalp involvement, alopecia totalis and alopecia universalis. Libraries were pooled for sequencing, and per-sample TCR yields varied mainly because of small differences in library volumes within the pool. Peripheral blood TCR repertoire changes were tracked in vivo in alopecia patients during primary and secondary sensitization to the hapten diphenylcyclopropenone (DPC). Blood samples were taken from patients before sensitization (week 0) and then at 2, 6 and about 24 weeks after DPC sensitization. Blood for TCR sequencing was provided by twenty-nine alopecia patients at one to four time points (pre-sensitization, 2, 6 and 24 weeks).

The research as a whole found: After repeated subsampling, changes were observed in the strength of the expansion versus patch-test correlation and in the threshold at which the correlation became significant. No change with DPC sensitization was found in the number of TCRs above 1 in 1000 frequency, and no evidence of global repertoire structure alterations was found. Because every patient had alopecia, a presumed autoimmune disease, the patients' immune response might differ from that of healthy individuals. Expanded TCRs formed significantly more large CDR3 similarity clusters than pre-sensitization or healthy control sets, consistent with antigen-driven responses. A positive correlation was found between the number of PT1 expanded TCRs and patch test score, with significance reached at thresholds 8, 16 and 32 but not 4.

Library method: RACE. Sequencing took place on a NextSeq 500. Library preparation attached unique molecular identifiers to individual cDNA molecules for quantitative, reproducible TCR counting. From each blood RNA sample, both TCR alpha and TCR beta chains were sequenced. Under the source paper's analysis protocol: The median number of TCRs per sample was approximately 96,000, ranging from roughly 20,000 to 690,600. The Decombinator software suite was used to annotate the V, J and CDR3 of the TCR reads. For PS versus PT1 abundance plots, all samples were subsampled to the same number of TCRs (28,000). Expanded TCRs were defined as absent before sensitization and observed at least eight times at the 2-week time point. TCRdb reran the public reads through fastp at Q25 and MiXCR, keeping productive beta chains. Every CDR3 protein is listed once, alongside the most common genes and DNA of its rows. Clone size and V and J calls follow TCRdb, not the original study. In all, the sample holds fewer than 100,000 distinct CDR3 sequences, and 9.3% of those were seen once. The top ten hold 2% to 2.5% of the sample.

The sample here was whole blood, taken in connection with sensitization to the hapten diphenylcyclopropenone (DPC). This clonotype originated in a woman aged 40 to 50 with alopecia areata. Some clones in this sample may be carry-over from other donors' samples.

The DNA sequence is given as TGTGCCAGCATTTCAGGCGTCGAGCCCCAGCATTTT. Protein translation: CASISGVEPQHF. Here the chain combines TRBV28 and TRBJ1-5, with the D gene not clear enough to name. Inclusive of the bounding cysteine and phenylalanine, the CDR3 is 12 residues long. The CDR3 DNA has 36 bases and is translated from base 1. Taken from the germline V gene, the CDR1 and CDR2 loops are MDHEN and SYDVKM. The junction carries 12 bases between V and J, which are trimmed by 7 bases and 8 bases respectively.